One sample yielded the 25 T cell receptor beta chains listed below, sequenced in a study of OX40 agonist ivuxolimab in advanced cancers. Repertoires were generated with immunoSEQ multiplex PCR, while TCRdb's copy carries only in-frame clones and drops some. The sample has about 93,000 clones; 85% to 95% are singletons. The sample consisted of CD4+ or CD8+ T cells sorted from blood, taken in a trial of the OX40 agonist ivuxolimab. These receptors originate from an adult with an advanced solid tumor such as melanoma, head and neck, liver or kidney cancer.

The chain is built from TRBV9 and TRBJ2-6; the D is unclear. Germline V CDR1 and CDR2: SGDLS, YYNGEE. The V end was cut by 6 bases, the J end by 0 bases, with 13 bases between. There are 16 residues in the CDR3. Here the CDR3 DNA reads TGTGCCAGCAATCTAGGGTTCAGCTCTGGGGCCAACGTCCTGACTTTC. It specifies CASNLGFSSGANVLTF.

J is TRBJ1-1 and V is TRBV5-1, with 12 bases identical to TRBD1. This CDR3 has 16 residues. Unmatched junction bases numbered 2, after V lost 2 bases and J lost 0 bases. Germline V CDR1 and CDR2: SGHRS, YFSETQ. The CDR3 DNA follows: TGCGCCAGCAGCTTCGGGACAGGGGGCCTGAACACTGAAGCTTTCTTT. It encodes CASSFGTGGLNTEAFF. The variable domain in full, completed from reference TRBV5-1 and TRBJ1-1, reads KAGVTQTPRYLIKTRGQQVTLSCSPISGHRSVSWYQQTPGQGLQFLFEYFSETQRNKGNFPGRFSGRQFSNSRSEMNVSTLELGDSALYLCASSFGTGGLNTEAFFGQGTRLTVV.

This chain connects TRBV7-3 to TRBJ2-3; perhaps D is TRBD1 or TRBD2 (5 bases each). This CDR3 has 17 amino acids. From germline, CDR1 is SGHTA and CDR2 FQGTGA. Trimming took 0 bases from V and 1 from J, leaving 14 bases between them. Here the CDR3 DNA reads TGTGCCAGCAGCTTAACGACCTACCGAGGGGGCACAGATACGCAGTATTTT. Translating it yields CASSLTTYRGGTDTQYF.

This sequence joins TRBV19 and TRBJ2-5, with a possible D match to TRBD2 (6 bases). This CDR3 is built from 18 residues. Germline loops: CDR1 LNHDA, CDR2 SQIVND (reference sequence). V was shortened by 5 bases and J by 1 base, with 23 bases between the two germline ends. As DNA, the CDR3 is TGTGCCAGTAGTCCCTCCCGGGGGTCGAGGAGGGTCCAAGAGACCCAGTACTTC. Translation: CASSPSRGSRRVQETQYF.

The J gene is TRBJ2-2, the V gene TRBV28, with no clear D. V lost 5 bases and J 6 bases, leaving 4 bases between the germline ends. CDR1 MDHEN and CDR2 SYDVKM come from the germline V gene. This CDR3 contains 11 residues. The CDR3 nucleotides are TGTGCCAGCAGTCTGCCCGGGGAGCTGTTTTTT. Its protein is CASSLPGELFF.

This clone has more than one count but fewer than ten. The chain is built from TRBV9 and TRBJ1-1; a possible D gene is TRBD1 (5 bases). The CDR3 contains 13 residues. Trimming shortened V by 6 bases and J by 0 bases, and 9 bases separated the two germline ends. Per germline, CDR1 SGDLS and CDR2 YYNGEE. CDR3 in amino acids: CASTTGVNTEAFF. As DNA, the CDR3 is TGTGCCAGCACTACAGGAGTGAACACTGAAGCTTTCTTT.

This clone appeared a single time. The rearrangement joins TRBV6-4 to TRBJ2-3; no clear D. This CDR3 contains 14 residues. Germline V lookup: CDR1 MRHNA, CDR2 SNTAGT. Trimming removed 3 bases from V and 7 bases from J, with 14 bases in between. The CDR3 region is CASSENGGRNTQYF. DNA for the CDR3: TGTGCCAGCAGTGAAAACGGTGGTCGAAATACGCAGTATTTT.

The genes are TRBV4-1 and TRBJ2-3; D not certain. CDR1 is MGHRA, CDR2 YSYEKL, per germline. V shed 1 base and J shed 2 bases, with 7 bases lying between them. This CDR3 has 14 residues. CDR3 amino acids: CASSQVGNTDTQYF. The DNA of the CDR3 is TGCGCCAGCAGCCAAGTCGGAAACACAGATACGCAGTATTTT.

V usage is TRBV6-1 and J usage is TRBJ1-1; the D is unclear. The CDR3 is 11 amino acids. V gave up 7 bases and J gave up 1 base, with 4 bases separating them. From germline, CDR1 is MNHNS and CDR2 SASEGT. The CDR3 DNA is TGTGCCAGCATTTGGAACACTGAAGCTTTCTTT. Residues: CASIWNTEAFF.

The chain combines TRBV29-1 with TRBJ1-1; the D gene is possibly TRBD1 (5 bases). The CDR3 length is 11 residues. Germline-derived CDR1 and CDR2 are SQVTM and ANQGSEA. V shed 6 bases and J shed 6 bases, with 11 bases lying between them. The CDR3 DNA is TGCAGCGTCCCCGGACATTCTGAAGCTTTCTTT. The encoded protein is CSVPGHSEAFF. Variable domain in full (rest from reference TRBV29-1 and TRBJ1-1): SAVISQKPSRDICQRGTSLTIQCQVDSQVTMMFWYRQQPGQSLTLIATANQGSEATYESGFVIDKFPISRPNLTFSTLTVSNMSPEDSSIYLCSVPGHSEAFFGQGTRLTVV.

The chain is built from TRBV6-1 and TRBJ2-1; no firm D call. Germline CDR1 and CDR2: MNHNS and SASEGT. The CDR3 is 11 residues long. The germline V and J ends were trimmed by 7 bases and 5 bases, with 6 bases remaining between them. The CDR3 is CASKRNNEQFF. As DNA, the CDR3 is TGTGCCAGCAAAAGGAACAATGAGCAGTTCTTC.

In DNA, the CDR3 is TGCGCCAGCAGCCGACGTGAAGCGGGAGCCACAGATACGCAGTATTTT. Translation: CASSRREAGATDTQYF. The chain carries TRBV4-1 and TRBJ2-3, with 8 bases matching TRBD2. Per germline, CDR1 MGHRA and CDR2 YSYEKL. This CDR3 is built from 16 residues. Germline trimming cut 4 bases from V and 2 bases from J; bases unmatched to any gene: 8.

The chain recombines TRBV9 with TRBJ1-1; 8 nucleotides align to TRBD1. The V gene's germline CDR1 is SGDLS and CDR2 YYNGEE. This CDR3 has 14 amino acids. The V gene end was trimmed by 2 bases and the J gene end by 1 base; junction bases not matched to a gene: 1. The chain's CDR3 is CASSVDRGNTEAFF. The CDR3 DNA reads TGTGCCAGCAGCGTCGACAGGGGGAACACTGAAGCTTTCTTT.

V and J are TRBV11-2 and TRBJ2-1, with 7 bases aligning to TRBD2. The CDR3 is 16 residues long. The germline V gene encodes CDR1 SGHAT and CDR2 FQNNGV. The junction had 4 bases not matched to a gene; V was cut back by 0 bases and J by 2 bases. CDR3 nucleotide sequence: TGTGCCAGCAGCTTAGATCAAGCGGGACCCTACAATGAGCAGTTCTTC. Amino acid sequence: CASSLDQAGPYNEQFF.

The chain uses TRBV4-1 and TRBJ1-2; D gene uncertain. The CDR3 runs to 15 residues. Germline values: CDR1 MGHRA, CDR2 YSYEKL. V lost 0 bases, J lost 4 bases, and 12 bases lay in between. CDR3 protein: CASSQDHNSGYGYTF. CDR3 DNA sequence: TGCGCCAGCAGCCAAGATCATAATAGTGGCTATGGCTACACCTTC.

This sequence joins TRBV9 and TRBJ2-7; 10 bases are shared with TRBD1. There are 15 residues in the CDR3. CDR1 and CDR2 (germline): SGDLS, YYNGEE. Trimming at V came to 0 bases and at J to 7 bases, leaving 7 bases not matched to a gene. The CDR3 sequence: CASSVGQGASREQYF. In DNA form, the CDR3 reads TGTGCCAGCAGCGTAGGACAGGGGGCATCCCGAGAGCAGTACTTC.

The V call is TRBV7-2, the J call TRBJ1-6; D not resolved. Trimming removed 5 bases from V and 6 bases from J, with 14 bases in between. CDR1 SGHTA and CDR2 FQGNSA come from the germline V gene. The CDR3 extends over 15 amino acids. CDR3 sequence reads: CASSPGRASNSPLHF. The DNA for the CDR3 is TGTGCCAGCAGCCCCGGGAGGGCAAGTAATTCACCCCTCCACTTT. Full variable domain (rest looked up from reference TRBV7-2 and TRBJ1-6): GAGVSQSPSNKVTEKGKDVELRCDPISGHTALYWYRQSLGQGLEFLIYFQGNSAPDKSGLPSDRFSAERTGGSVSTLTIQRTQQEDSAVYLCASSPGRASNSPLHFGNGTRLTVT.

CDR3 bases: TGTGCCATCAGTGATCGCTCCGGCGGGACAGGGGAGGAGAAACTGTTTTTT. Amino acid sequence: CAISDRSGGTGEEKLFF. J is TRBJ1-4 and V is TRBV10-3; 10 bases align to TRBD1. The length of the CDR3 is 17 residues. Germline CDR1 ENHRY, CDR2 SYGVKD. V was pared by 3 bases and J by 11 bases, with 15 bases of the junction left unmatched.

J is TRBJ1-1 and V is TRBV6-5; no definite D call. Germline CDR1 is MNHEY and CDR2 is SVGAGI. V lost 5 bases and J 4 bases, leaving 14 bases between the germline ends. The CDR3 covers 14 residues. The CDR3 bases are TGTGCCAGCAGTGCCGGGCCCCCCGGCACTGAAGCTTTCTTT. It specifies CASSAGPPGTEAFF.

V usage is TRBV4-1 and J usage is TRBJ2-3; no clear D. The CDR3 totals 14 residues. Germline V CDR1 and CDR2: MGHRA, YSYEKL. V lost 0 bases and J 2 bases, leaving 6 bases between the germline ends. The CDR3 loop is CASSQEDTTDTQYF. DNA of the CDR3: TGCGCCAGCAGCCAAGAAGACACCACAGATACGCAGTATTTT.

The CDR3 DNA sequence: TGTGCCAGCAGCTTTAGCTACAATGAGCAGTTCTTC. Translating gives CASSFSYNEQFF. The chain joins TRBV5-6 to TRBJ2-1; D not resolved. This CDR3 region has 12 residues. Germline CDR1 is SGHDT and CDR2 is YYEEEE. V dropped 2 bases and J dropped 3 bases, with 3 bases sitting between them.

The J gene is TRBJ1-5, the V gene TRBV27; 7 bases line up with TRBD1. The germline V gene has CDR1 MNHEY and CDR2 SMNVEV (reference sequence). V gave up 5 bases and J gave up 5 bases; unmatched junction bases: 12. The CDR3 spans 16 residues. The CDR3 DNA reads as TGTGCCAGCAGTGTACAGGGGCTCCCCTCCGATCAGCCCCAGCATTTT. This gives the protein CASSVQGLPSDQPQHF.

The V and J genes are TRBV11-2 and TRBJ2-2; no firm D call. Trimming removed 5 bases at V and 0 bases at J, with 10 bases between. There are 15 residues in the CDR3. Germline CDR1 is SGHAT and CDR2 is FQNNGV. The CDR3: CASSLVAANTGELFF. CDR3 DNA: TGTGCCAGCAGCCTGGTAGCTGCGAACACCGGGGAGCTGTTTTTT.

The V and J genes are TRBV27 and TRBJ2-3; 10 bases are a match to TRBD2. CDR3 length equals 15 residues. Germline V CDR1 and CDR2: MNHEY, SMNVEV (reference sequence). V shed 4 bases and J 9 bases; nucleotides not matched to a gene: 10. The CDR3 loop is CASSSALAGGRTQYF. CDR3 DNA sequence: TGTGCCAGCAGTTCGGCTTTAGCGGGAGGACGGACGCAGTATTTT.

The chain is built from TRBV27 and TRBJ2-3; D may be TRBD2 (5 bases). Germline V lookup: CDR1 MNHEY, CDR2 SMNVEV (reference sequence). The CDR3 contains 13 residues. V was trimmed by 7 bases and J by 0 bases, leaving 8 bases between them. The CDR3 sequence is CASTRLSTDTQYF. Here the CDR3 DNA reads TGTGCCAGCACGAGACTAAGCACAGATACGCAGTATTTT.